This T cell receptor beta chain is drawn from a study of cytomegalovirus exposure and HLA in healthy donors. A multiplex PCR was run with 60 Vbeta primers and 13 Jbeta primers. Profiling relied on immunoSEQ multiplex PCR, and the TCRdb table lists in-frame clones only, not all of them. The sample shows over 200,000 clones, roughly 82% of them seen only once. This CDR3 has 16 amino acids. The junction had 12 bases not matched to a gene; V was cut back by 3 bases and J by 10 bases. Germline CDR1 and CDR2: SGDLS and YYNGEE. The specimen sequenced was PBMCs. The V gene is TRBV9, the J gene TRBJ2-1, with 11 bases identical to TRBD1. The TCR originated in a woman between 35 and 50 years old in good health and CMV-seropositive. The CDR3 region has the DNA TGTGCCAGCAGCGCCGGACAGGGGGCCCTTAGGGGGGAGCAGTTCTTC. Translation gives CASSAGQGALRGEQFF.